This T cell receptor (beta chain) derives from a study of blood T cells in healthy people across ages. In the study overall: Per two T cells, template switching captured roughly one barcoded beta molecule. General study points: For the donors, CMV status was unknown and possibly confounded expanded clonotype changes.

For this clonotype: What it recognizes is unknown.

Using a J-beta primer mix together with a sample-barcoded 5' primer, a second PCR was run for roughly 7 to 11 cycles. TCRdb reprocessed the 5' RACE reads with MiXCR, giving one entry per CDR3 protein. The repertoire consists of roughly 1.7 million distinct CDR3 sequences, with about 31% occurring once and the leading ten covering 11%. The draw of peripheral blood yielded approximately 10 milliliters from each donor. The CDR3 totals 14 residues. Germline V CDR1 and CDR2: SGDLS, YYNGEE. Trimming took 0 bases from V and 0 from J, leaving 6 bases between them. The TCR sequence derives from a woman in her twenties or thirties in good health. The rearrangement joins TRBV9 to TRBJ1-2; D unclear. Sequenced: blood. The chain's CDR3 is CASSVAVSNYGYTF. CDR3 coding DNA: TGTGCCAGCAGCGTAGCTGTCTCTAACTATGGCTACACCTTC.